Shown below are 21 T cell receptor beta chains from a single sample sequenced in a study of blood T cell repertoires in COVID-19. Repertoires were generated with immunoSEQ multiplex PCR, while TCRdb's copy carries only in-frame clones and drops some. The table lists around 100,000 clones, about 87% of them singletons. The sample was peripheral blood. The source of these receptors is a man older than 75 with acute or convalescent COVID-19.

The genes are TRBV19 and TRBJ2-3, with 8 bases that match TRBD2. The ends lost 4 bases at V and 0 bases at J; junction bases unmatched: 3. Looked up from germline, CDR1 is LNHDA and CDR2 is SQIVND (reference sequence). This CDR3 is 15 amino acids long. CDR3 region: CASSKGLDSTDTQYF. Here the CDR3 DNA reads TGTGCCAGTAGTAAGGGACTAGATAGCACAGATACGCAGTATTTT.

V and J are TRBV10-3 and TRBJ1-1; 8 bases are shared with TRBD1. Germline values: CDR1 ENHRY, CDR2 SYGVKD. The V and J ends lost 7 bases and 4 bases, in that order; junction bases with no gene match: 8. This CDR3 spans 14 amino acids. The CDR3 nucleotides read TGTGCCATCACCACGGACAGGGCCGGCACTGAAGCTTTCTTT. As protein: CAITTDRAGTEAFF.

This rearrangement joins TRBV5-8 to TRBJ1-5; possible D gene TRBD1, 6 bases. V was clipped by 3 bases and J by 8 bases, with 6 bases between them. CDR3 size: 11 residues. CDR1 SGHTS and CDR2 YDEGEE come from the germline V gene. This chain's CDR3 is CASSYREPQHF. In DNA, the CDR3 is TGTGCCAGCAGCTACAGGGAGCCCCAGCATTTT.

The rearrangement uses TRBV6-5 and TRBJ1-6, with 8 bases that match TRBD1. V lost 5 bases to trimming and J lost 7 bases; unmatched junction nucleotides: 4. The CDR3 is 14 amino acids. Germline V gene sequence: CDR1 MNHEY, CDR2 SVGAGI. The CDR3 region is CASSQTGDNSPLHF. DNA of the CDR3: TGTGCCAGCAGTCAGACAGGGGACAATTCACCCCTCCACTTT.

This sequence joins TRBV5-1 and TRBJ2-5, with D tentatively TRBD1 (5 bases). The CDR3 has 13 amino acids. Looked up from germline, CDR1 is SGHRS and CDR2 is YFSETQ. Deletions cut 0 bases from V and 3 bases from J, with 6 bases between. The CDR3 spells CASSLEGEETQYF. For the CDR3, the DNA is TGCGCCAGCAGCTTGGAAGGGGAAGAGACCCAGTACTTC.

This chain joins TRBV13 and TRBJ1-2, with a tentative D call TRBD1 (6 bases). Germline assignment: CDR1 PRHDT and CDR2 FYEKMQ (reference sequence). Trimming cost V 6 bases and J 4 bases, with 12 bases left between them. This CDR3 region has 13 residues. Written as DNA, the CDR3 is TGTGCCAGCAGTCAGACAGGATTCTATGGCTACACCTTC. Its protein product is CASSQTGFYGYTF.

The chain carries TRBV7-3 and TRBJ1-2, with 8 bases fitting TRBD1. The trim removed 6 bases at V and 3 bases at J, leaving 6 bases unmatched. Germline loops: CDR1 SGHTA, CDR2 FQGTGA. The CDR3 runs to 14 residues. CDR3 bases: TGTGCCAGCAGTCCAAGCAGGGGGCACTATGGCTACACCTTC. It codes for CASSPSRGHYGYTF. The complete variable domain, with remaining parts taken from reference TRBV7-3 and TRBJ1-2, reads GAGVSQTPSNKVTEKGKYVELRCDPISGHTALYWYRQSLGQGPEFLIYFQGTGAADDSGLPNDRFFAVRPEGSVSTLKIQRTERGDSAVYLCASSPSRGHYGYTFGSGTRLTVV.

The rearrangement links TRBV5-1 to TRBJ1-2, with D possibly TRBD1 on 5 matching bases. The germline V gene has CDR1 SGHRS and CDR2 YFSETQ. The germline V and J ends were trimmed by 2 bases and 2 bases, with 13 bases remaining between them. The CDR3 sequence is 15 residues long. CDR3 DNA: TGCGCCAGCAGCTTCGGGGGAGTGGGGAACTATGGCTACACCTTC. This sequence encodes CASSFGGVGNYGYTF. Looking up the rest from reference TRBV5-1 and TRBJ1-2 gives the full variable domain: KAGVTQTPRYLIKTRGQQVTLSCSPISGHRSVSWYQQTPGQGLQFLFEYFSETQRNKGNFPGRFSGRQFSNSRSEMNVSTLELGDSALYLCASSFGGVGNYGYTFGSGTRLTVV.

The rearrangement uses TRBV5-1 and TRBJ1-1; weak D call: TRBD1 (6 bases). CDR3 size: 14 residues. Trimming cost V 0 bases and J 11 bases, with 17 bases left between them. The V gene's germline CDR1 is SGHRS and CDR2 YFSETQ. The CDR3 DNA sequence: TGCGCCAGCAGCTTGGATCTACAGGGAATGGGGGCTTTCTTT. Its protein is CASSLDLQGMGAFF.

The genes are TRBV7-9 and TRBJ1-1, with D unclear. CDR1 is SEHNR and CDR2 is FQNEAQ in the germline V gene (reference sequence). The V end was cut by 2 bases, the J end by 5 bases, with 6 bases between. This CDR3 has 12 residues. CDR3 DNA sequence: TGTGCCAGCAGCTTAAGTCAGACTGAAGCTTTCTTT. Its protein product is CASSLSQTEAFF.

This chain links TRBV29-1 with TRBJ1-1; no clear D gene. The V end was cut by 3 bases, the J end by 1 base, with 6 bases between. CDR3 length: 12 amino acids. Germline V gene lookup returns CDR1 SQVTM and CDR2 ANQGSEA. The CDR3 region has the DNA TGCAGCGTTGATTCGGGGAACACTGAAGCTTTCTTT. Protein: CSVDSGNTEAFF.

This clone was found once. The chain carries TRBV5-1 and TRBJ1-5, with a tentative D call TRBD1 (5 bases). Germline assignment: CDR1 SGHRS and CDR2 YFSETQ. The V and J ends lost 0 bases and 3 bases respectively, with 7 bases between them. The CDR3 runs to 14 residues. The CDR3 loop reads CASSLEGFNQPQHF. CDR3 in DNA: TGCGCCAGCAGCTTGGAGGGGTTCAATCAGCCCCAGCATTTT. Variable domain in full (rest from reference TRBV5-1 and TRBJ1-5): KAGVTQTPRYLIKTRGQQVTLSCSPISGHRSVSWYQQTPGQGLQFLFEYFSETQRNKGNFPGRFSGRQFSNSRSEMNVSTLELGDSALYLCASSLEGFNQPQHFGDGTRLSIL.

The rearrangement links TRBV9 to TRBJ2-3; 8 nucleotides match TRBD1. From germline, CDR1 is SGDLS and CDR2 YYNGEE. The V gene end was trimmed by 3 bases and the J gene end by 1 base; junction bases not matched to a gene: 4. The length of the CDR3 is 15 residues. The DNA for the CDR3 is TGTGCCAGCAGCGCCGGACAGGGTCGCACAGATACGCAGTATTTT. It specifies CASSAGQGRTDTQYF.

The gene calls are TRBV5-6 and TRBJ2-3, with D hard to call. Per germline, CDR1 SGHDT and CDR2 YYEEEE. The ends were cut back, 4 bases at V and 1 base at J, with 13 bases in the middle. The CDR3 is 15 amino acids. The CDR3 DNA follows: TGTGCCAGCAGCAGACCCCTAGTGGGCACAGATACGCAGTATTTT. Residues: CASSRPLVGTDTQYF.

The chain couples TRBV11-2 to TRBJ2-1, with 10 bases that match TRBD2. Trimming cost V 4 bases and J 2 bases; bases outside gene matches: 8. Germline CDR1 SGHAT, CDR2 FQNNGV. The CDR3 spans 17 residues. CDR3 DNA: TGTGCCAGCAGCTCGCGGGCCCTAGCGGGGGCCTACAATGAGCAGTTCTTC. Amino acids: CASSSRALAGAYNEQFF.

This chain joins TRBV7-9 and TRBJ1-1; D is unclear. There are 13 residues in the CDR3. Trimming left V 5 bases short and J 7 bases short, with 14 bases between. Germline CDR1 reads SEHNR; CDR2 reads FQNEAQ (reference sequence). The CDR3 bases are TGTGCCAGCAGCCGGCAATCGGCGGGTGAAGCTTTCTTT. Protein: CASSRQSAGEAFF.

V gene TRBV5-6 combines with J gene TRBJ2-1; 13 bases match TRBD2. Per germline, CDR1 SGHDT and CDR2 YYEEEE. The length of the CDR3 is 16 residues. V lost 7 bases and J lost 3; bases outside the gene matches: 7. CDR3 coding DNA: TGTGCCAGCTTCAGGACTAGCGGGAGCCTCTACAATGAGCAGTTCTTC. Its protein is CASFRTSGSLYNEQFF.

The chain has TRBV4-3 and TRBJ2-3, with 10 bases lining up with TRBD2. Germline assignment: CDR1 LGHNA and CDR2 YSLEER. Unmatched junction bases numbered 5, after V lost 1 base and J lost 1 base. The CDR3 contains 17 residues. CDR3 sequence reads: CASSQVSLAGGTDTQYF. CDR3 DNA: TGCGCCAGCAGCCAAGTTTCGCTAGCGGGGGGCACAGATACGCAGTATTTT.

This sequence joins TRBV28 and TRBJ2-1, with 10 bases identical to TRBD2. This CDR3 contains 16 residues. Germline CDR1 and CDR2: MDHEN and SYDVKM. V was pared by 6 bases and J by 5 bases, with 10 bases of the junction left unmatched. For the CDR3, the DNA is TGTGCCAGCAGAGGGGCTAGCGGGAGTATTAACAATGAGCAGTTCTTC. Encoded protein: CASRGASGSINNEQFF.

The chain joins TRBV5-4 to TRBJ1-2; 7 bases match TRBD1. The CDR3 covers 14 residues. Germline loops: CDR1 SGHNT, CDR2 YYREEE (reference sequence). V shed 5 bases, J shed 8 bases, and the junction held 12 bases outside the gene matches. The CDR3 loop is CASSRQGLGWGYTF. The CDR3 bases are TGTGCCAGCAGTCGACAGGGTTTGGGGTGGGGCTACACCTTC.

This chain uses TRBV10-3 with TRBJ2-5, with 8 bases aligning to TRBD1. Unmatched junction bases numbered 5, after V lost 8 bases and J lost 3 bases. Germline loops: CDR1 ENHRY, CDR2 SYGVKD. CDR3 length equals 13 residues. CDR3 sequence (DNA): TGTGCCATCCAGGACAGGGTGGAAGAGACCCAGTACTTC. Its protein is CAIQDRVEETQYF.